Following are 15 T cell receptor beta chains from one sample sequenced in a study of T cells after yellow fever vaccination. TCRdb ran MiXCR on the 5' RACE reads and lists one entry per CDR3 protein. The sample has roughly 320,000 distinct CDR3 sequences, roughly a tenth seen once. The input for sequencing was CD4+ T cells sorted from PBMCs, taken 45 days after the yellow fever booster vaccination. The source is a man between 18 and 35 years old who received the YFV17D yellow fever vaccine.

This clonotype turned up a few times. Here the CDR3 reads CATSRDRYEQFF. The DNA for the CDR3 is TGTGCCACCAGCAGAGATAGGTATGAGCAGTTCTTC. The chain uses TRBV15 and TRBJ2-1; no clear D gene. Trimming removed 0 bases at V and 8 bases at J, with 5 bases between. This CDR3 is built from 12 residues. Per germline, CDR1 LNHNV and CDR2 YYDKDF (reference sequence).

CDR3 bases: TGTGCCAGCAAACTCCGGGACAGGGTTGCAGATACGCAGTATTTT. Amino acids: CASKLRDRVADTQYF. This chain connects TRBV12-1 to TRBJ2-3; the table gives TRBD1 as D, unverified against the DNA. TRBV12-1 is a pseudogene. CDR3 length: 15 residues.

The chain carries TRBV5-1 and TRBJ1-1; D is unclear. Between the trimmed V and J ends, which lost 0 bases and 5 bases, there was a span of 11 bases. Germline CDR1 reads SGHRS; CDR2 reads YFSETQ. This CDR3 is 14 amino acids long. CDR3 loop: CASSLGVEKTEAFF. For the CDR3, the DNA is TGCGCCAGCAGCTTGGGAGTCGAGAAGACTGAAGCTTTCTTT.

This chain joins TRBV7-2 and TRBJ1-2; 7 bases match TRBD1. In germline, CDR1 is SGHTA, CDR2 FQGNSA. This CDR3 has 14 residues. Trimming cost V 2 bases and J 2 bases; bases outside gene matches: 2. This CDR3 reads CASSLTGVNYGYTF. The CDR3, as DNA: TGTGCCAGCAGCTTAACAGGGGTGAACTATGGCTACACCTTC.

This chain connects TRBV7-9 to TRBJ1-1, with no clear D. The CDR3 consists of 12 residues. Between the trimmed V and J ends, which lost 1 base and 12 bases, there was a span of 12 bases. In germline, CDR1 is SEHNR, CDR2 FQNEAQ (reference sequence). The CDR3, as DNA: TGTGCCAGCAGCTTAGTGGTCAATGGAACTTTCTTT. Translated, it gives CASSLVVNGTFF.

This clonotype was picked up many times. This rearrangement joins TRBV6-1 to TRBJ1-4; weak D call: TRBD1 (5 bases). Germline V lookup: CDR1 MNHNS, CDR2 SASEGT. The CDR3 covers 13 residues. Trimming shortened V by 4 bases and J by 8 bases, and 11 bases separated the two germline ends. The CDR3 loop is CASSASYREKLFF. The CDR3 region has the DNA TGTGCCAGCAGTGCGTCCTACAGGGAAAAACTGTTTTTT.

A few counts support this clonotype. The J gene is TRBJ1-4, the V gene TRBV27; D remains ambiguous. Germline V CDR1 and CDR2: MNHEY, SMNVEV (reference sequence). Trimming cost V 6 bases and J 4 bases, with 15 bases left between them. The length of the CDR3 is 15 residues. The CDR3 DNA reads as TGTGCCAGCAGGCCAAGCGAGGCCTATAATGAAAAACTGTTTTTT. Its protein is CASRPSEAYNEKLFF.

This clonotype has just a few counts. The genes are TRBV5-1 and TRBJ1-2; 7 bases fit TRBD1. The CDR3 contains 14 residues. V was pared by 3 bases and J by 4 bases, with 6 bases of the junction left unmatched. Germline CDR1 reads SGHRS; CDR2 reads YFSETQ. CDR3: CASSSQGGAYGYTF. In DNA, the CDR3 is TGCGCCAGCAGCTCTCAGGGGGGGGCCTATGGCTACACCTTC.

This rearrangement joins TRBV7-8 to TRBJ1-1; 7 positions agree with TRBD1. Losses at the gene ends were 1 base for V and 4 bases for J; bases not matched to a gene: 3. The germline V gene has CDR1 SGHVS and CDR2 FQNEAQ. The length of the CDR3 is 14 residues. The CDR3 loop is CASSLVRGSTEAFF. The CDR3 nucleotides are TGTGCCAGCAGCTTAGTCAGGGGGAGCACTGAAGCTTTCTTT.

The V call is TRBV7-9, the J call TRBJ1-2; TRBD1 aligns across 8 bases. Germline V gives CDR1 SEHNR, CDR2 FQNEAQ (reference sequence). The CDR3 runs to 15 residues. V was clipped by 5 bases and J by 3 bases; unmatched bases: 8. The CDR3 sequence: CASSETQGVDYGYTF. CDR3 DNA sequence: TGTGCCAGCAGCGAAACACAGGGGGTAGACTATGGCTACACCTTC.

V is TRBV5-1 and J is TRBJ2-3, with 11 bases matching TRBD2. This CDR3 contains 17 residues. Trimming removed 2 bases from V and 2 bases from J; junction bases left unmatched: 7. The V gene's germline CDR1 is SGHRS and CDR2 YFSETQ. This CDR3 reads CASSFSPGLAATDTQYF. Here the CDR3 DNA reads TGCGCCAGCAGCTTTTCGCCGGGACTAGCGGCCACAGATACGCAGTATTTT.

In its sample, this clonotype was seen many times. The chain carries TRBV5-1 and TRBJ1-1, with TRBD1 as a possible D gene (6 bases). Germline V gene lookup returns CDR1 SGHRS and CDR2 YFSETQ. The CDR3 totals 13 residues. V lost 0 bases to trimming and J lost 6 bases, with 9 bases between them. CDR3 protein: CASSLAGTPEAFF. CDR3 DNA: TGCGCCAGCAGCTTGGCAGGGACACCTGAAGCTTTCTTT.

The rearrangement uses TRBV20-1 and TRBJ2-7; tentatively, D is TRBD1 (5 bases). The CDR3 contains 13 residues. The germline V gene has CDR1 DFQATT and CDR2 SNEGSKA (reference sequence). V lost 2 bases and J lost 4, with 12 bases in between. CDR3 loop: CSARNSQAYEQYV. In nucleotides, the CDR3 is TGCAGTGCTAGAAATTCACAGGCGTACGAGCAGTACGTC.

This clonotype was recorded a few times. This chain joins TRBV6-5 and TRBJ2-3, with 7 bases lining up with TRBD1. The CDR3 length is 14 residues. Losses at the gene ends were 2 bases for V and 6 bases for J; bases not matched to a gene: 5. CDR1 and CDR2 from the germline V gene are MNHEY and SVGAGI. The CDR3 region is CASSYGRGWDTQYF. The DNA for the CDR3 is TGTGCCAGCAGTTACGGCAGGGGGTGGGATACGCAGTATTTT.

V usage is TRBV29-1 and J usage is TRBJ2-5; a weak D match, TRBD2 (7 bases). Trimming stripped 2 bases from V and 2 bases from J, with 18 bases between. Germline-derived CDR1 and CDR2 are SQVTM and ANQGSEA. CDR3 length equals 16 residues. The CDR3 bases are TGCAGCGTTGAATCCCGAACGGGGGGCTGGCAAGAGACCCAGTACTTC. This sequence encodes CSVESRTGGWQETQYF.